This T cell receptor (beta chain) was profiled in a study of cytomegalovirus exposure and HLA in healthy donors (TCRdb year 2017). Looking at the study overall: In an earlier analysis of under 750 of the donors, 276 Gb of sequence data and 100 million or so unique TCR beta sequences from some 170 million T cells were reported. To predict cytomegalovirus infection status, the study brought together high-throughput TCR immunosequencing, statistical association of individual TCRs with disease status, and machine learning. The study was designed to test whether signatures of past pathogen exposure could be identified by cataloging public T cell receptors. Donor age, sex, ethnicity and CMV serostatus were compiled alongside the repertoire data. Of the roughly 400 genotyped donors, 81% were placed in the genetic ancestry cluster associated with self-reported Caucasian donors. Roughly five DR-DQ haplotypes were handled as single units for association and clustering, since linkage in the cohort was strong. Rather than drawing on any new phenotypic data, the later analysis identified candidate immune exposures from TCR beta sequences and the way those sequences occurred across donors. The T cell repertoires of 700 or so subjects were profiled by immunosequencing and related to cytomegalovirus serostatus. A later analysis re-examined previously published TCR beta repertoires from roughly 720 donors and added high-resolution HLA genotyping to investigate patterns of TCR occurrence. Every discovery cohort repertoire had been produced on one sequencing platform. Besides the first cohort of approximately 670 subjects, a separate validation cohort made up of some 110 different subjects was used. An early release covering some 640 HLA-typed donors comprised 250 to 350 gigabases of sequencing data and 85 million or so unique TCR sequences. The number of typed donors differed by locus: about 620-640 for A, B, C, DRB1 and DQB1; some 540 for DQA1; around 610 for DPA1; and around 490 for DPB1. HLA typing included class I and class II loci at four-digit resolution. To decide whether each TCR beta V gene segment behaved as functional or pseudogenic, an earlier analysis of some 540 of the donors relied on high-throughput TCR beta sequencing. In a later genetic analysis, genome-wide SNP genotypes for about three fifths of the roughly 670 donors were used, and that subset was treated as a discovery cohort. Among over 350 genotyped donors of the cohort, an average of approximately 240,000 unique TCR beta nucleotide sequences were sequenced per donor, roughly 18% of them non-productive.

Receptors were amplified or captured by the immunoSEQ multiplex PCR assay. For the multiplex PCR, a mixture combining 60 forward primers for TCR Vbeta segments and 13 reverse primers for TCR Jbeta segments was used. The CDR3 region of rearranged TCR beta genes was amplified from genomic DNA with a multiplex PCR assay. The amplified TCR beta libraries were sequenced on the Illumina HiSeq System as 87-base-pair reads. For the original study's pipeline: Across the 600 to 700 repertoires, a later analysis counted approximately 83 million unique TCR beta chains, around 10 million of which were shared by at least two donors. To remove PCR and sequencing errors, raw reads were error-corrected and collapsed into unique sequences using a nearest-neighbor algorithm that merged closely related sequences. CDR3 sequences were aligned to IMGT reference sequences to assign V, D and J gene segments. For a sequence to be retained, at least a six-nucleotide match to both a V gene segment and a J gene segment was required. A rearrangement counted as productive if the CDR3 had no stop codons and remained in frame with V and J, and every other rearrangement counted as non-productive. CDR3 was defined by IMGT convention, running from the second conserved V-encoded cysteine to the conserved J-encoded phenylalanine. The earlier analysis of 450 to 750 of the donors excluded any sequence lacking an unambiguous match to a single V gene segment. An earlier analysis of 587 of the donors classified V segments as functional when productive rearrangements were above 56.7% and as segregating when the standard deviation between donors was above 5%. To diagnose cytomegalovirus status from the catalog of TCR beta chain sequences, a statistical classification framework was built. In a later analysis, V and J genes were assigned by comparing TCR nucleotide sequences against IMGT/GENE-DB human TR gene sequences. Using the TCRdist pipeline, a later analysis assigned CDR3 sequences along with most-parsimonious VDJ recombination scenarios. In a later analysis, each TCR beta chain was defined by its CDR3 amino acid sequence together with its V-gene family, and reads without a unique V-gene family were excluded. In a later analysis, 450 to 600 highly shared, low-generation-probability nucleotide sequences were removed to address suspected cross-contamination and a sequencing artifact. In a later analysis, a clonal expansion index for each public chain was calculated from normalized within-repertoire ranks of inferred template counts. In a later analysis, generation probabilities were computed with a VDJ recombination model fitted to out-of-frame rearrangements, and the resulting probabilities were checked against IGoR. In a later analysis, hypergeometric tests were used to score TCR-TCR, TCR-HLA and TCR-CMV co-occurrence, with a repertoire-size bias correction applied to TCR pairs. A later analysis estimated false discovery rates by permuting HLA or CMV assignments 20 times. In a later analysis, co-occurring TCRs were grouped using DBSCAN, with TCRdist sequence similarity added in when clustering inside HLA-allele-positive subsets. For co-occurrence clustering, repertoires with fewer than 30,000 or more than 120,000 public chains were excluded, along with roughly 5 repertoires with anomalous nucleotide sharing. TCRdb limited this immuneACCESS table to in-frame rearrangements with V and J called. A share of clones is missing; checked studies link under half to unresolved V genes, and the rest is unexplained. The DNA was the basis for D and trimming; V, J and clone size are from that table. The sample contains around 120,000 clones, 65% to 90% of them found a single time. About 0.7% of the sample lies in the top ten.

Details on this clone: No antigen is known for it. Relative to the germline gene, one junction end is altered; a read error may explain this. This sample includes further DNA sequences coding for the same CDR3.

The cohort comprised 670 or so healthy bone marrow donors. At the time of sampling, all cohort members were nominally healthy, though unrecorded immune exposures were likely present. The donor was CMV seronegative and belonged to the group of more than 300 seronegative cohort members. Every donor gave a peripheral blood sample, and the peripheral blood mononuclear cells from that sample were used for TCR beta sequencing. Genomic DNA extraction from the blood cell samples was performed with the Qiagen DNeasy Blood Extraction Kit. What the work shows at the level of the full study, not this receptor alone: It was suggested by the authors that the approach could potentially be generalized to other disease states and immunological phenotypes. The only immune exposure information available for the cohort was CMV serostatus. In an earlier analysis of around 600 of the donors, most TCR beta V segments were observed in productive rearrangements about 87% or about 30% of the time, broadly matching IMGT annotations. According to a later genetic analysis, donors in an Asian-associated ancestry cluster had fewer N-insertions in productive TCRs than the approximately 630-donor mean. When HLA alleles, especially DR and DQ, strongly co-occurred, TCR associations were difficult to assign to individual alleles. In this cohort, only TCR beta chains were sequenced, and detectable features were limited by the absence of alpha or paired-chain data. In a later genetic analysis, a missense DCLRE1C variant was associated with V-gene and J-gene trimming of TCR beta chains, and the association was replicated in an independent cohort. The study gave a list of some 150 TCR beta chains associated with cytomegalovirus. Three of the identified cytomegalovirus-associated TCR beta chains were confirmed in vitro to be specific for cytomegalovirus antigens. Most TCR sequences were observed very rarely across donors, whereas some public TCRs were present in many individuals. The classifier was reported to diagnose cytomegalovirus status with high specificity and sensitivity in both the original and validation cohorts. The sequencing pipeline was judged likely to have produced a cluster of highly shared sequence variants as a technical artifact. Linkage disequilibrium might explain the correlated functional status among segregating V segments, but an unknown experimental factor could not be excluded. In a later analysis, TCR association rates were found to vary across HLA loci, with the most associated TCRs seen for DRB1 alleles and the fewest for HLA-C alleles. In a later analysis, several top co-occurrence clusters were reported to appear linked to parvovirus B19, influenza, CMV and Epstein-Barr virus. A further reported finding was that TCR beta sequences accurately predicted the HLA-A and HLA-B alleles for most subjects in the first cohort. Because the 87-base-pair reads could not distinguish some IMGT-functional V segments, including TRBV6-2 and TRBV6-3, those segments were excluded. Presence/absence analyses assumed roughly uniform sequencing depth across donors, an assumption that may not hold. A later analysis associated around 16,000 TCR beta sequences with specific HLA alleles at a false discovery rate of 0.05. The earlier analysis of approximately 590 of the donors excluded 15 to 20 rarely observed V segments, including chromosome 9 orphons, because counts were too low. Most CMV-associated TCR beta chains appeared to be HLA-restricted in a later analysis, and the HLA associations seemed to be driven largely by CMV exposure. Because HLA typing was missing for some donors at each locus, association tests included only the typed subset. In a later analysis, HLA-associated TCR beta chains showed more clonal expansion and lower generation probabilities than non-associated chains that were equally common.

The CDR3 contains 16 residues, cysteine and phenylalanine counted. The kept DNA is CDR3 alone, 48 bases in frame from the first base. For CDR1 and CDR2, the germline V gene (reference sequence) lists GTSNPN and SVGIG. This sequence was found in a man aged 18 to 30 in good health and CMV-seronegative. The specimen sequenced was PBMCs. Rearrangement joined TRBV30 to TRBJ1-2; the D segment could be TRBD1, given 6 matching bases. The nucleotide sequence reads TGTGCTTGGACCCTGGAAGTTAGGACAGTAAACTATGGCTACACCTTC. Translated, this gives CAWTLEVRTVNYGYTF.